This T cell receptor (beta chain) was identified during a study of cytomegalovirus exposure and HLA in healthy donors. Among the 90 to 150 subjects of the validation cohort, separate from the roughly 650-subject first cohort, were the donors. Trimming shortened V by 2 bases and J by 3 bases, and 8 bases separated the two germline ends. In germline, CDR1 is SGHRS, CDR2 YFSETQ. CDR3 length equals 13 residues. General study points: The classifier was said to identify cytomegalovirus status with high specificity and sensitivity.

This clone has a handful of counts. Its target is unknown. Method: immunoSEQ multiplex PCR; TCRdb's copy keeps in-frame clones and lacks some. The data contain fewer than 200,000 clones, around 85% of them singletons. The TCR was taken from a man between 18 and 29 years old in good health and CMV-seropositive. The sample taken for sequencing was PBMCs. The chain combines TRBV5-1 with TRBJ2-5; possibly TRBD1 for D (6 bases). CDR3 region: CASSFGQKETQYF. The CDR3 DNA is TGCGCCAGCAGCTTCGGACAGAAAGAGACCCAGTACTTC.